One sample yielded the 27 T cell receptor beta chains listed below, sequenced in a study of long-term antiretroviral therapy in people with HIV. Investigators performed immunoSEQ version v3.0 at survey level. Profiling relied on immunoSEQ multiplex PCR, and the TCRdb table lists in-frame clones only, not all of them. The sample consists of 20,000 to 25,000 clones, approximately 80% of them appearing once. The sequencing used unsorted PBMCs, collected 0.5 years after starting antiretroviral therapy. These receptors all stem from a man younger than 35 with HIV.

This CDR3 is CASSQVGVGGGAADTQYF. The CDR3 DNA reads TGTGCCAGCAGCCAAGTGGGTGTTGGCGGGGGGGCCGCGGATACGCAGTATTTT. This sequence joins TRBV4-2 and TRBJ2-3; 9 bases map to TRBD2. The CDR3 covers 18 residues. V shed 1 base and J 6 bases; nucleotides not matched to a gene: 14. Germline CDR1 is LGHNA and CDR2 is YNFKEQ.

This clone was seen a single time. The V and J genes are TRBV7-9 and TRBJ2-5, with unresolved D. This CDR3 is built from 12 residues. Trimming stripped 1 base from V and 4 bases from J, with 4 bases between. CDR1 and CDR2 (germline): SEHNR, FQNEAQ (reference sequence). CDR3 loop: CASSLERETQYF. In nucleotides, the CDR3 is TGTGCCAGCAGCTTAGAAAGAGAGACCCAGTACTTC.

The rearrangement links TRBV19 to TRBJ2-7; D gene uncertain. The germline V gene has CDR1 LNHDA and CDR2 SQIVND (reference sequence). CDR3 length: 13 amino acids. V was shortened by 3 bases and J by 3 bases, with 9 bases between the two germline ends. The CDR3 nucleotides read TGTGCCAGTAGTATTGGGCAGATCTACGAGCAGTACTTC. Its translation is CASSIGQIYEQYF.

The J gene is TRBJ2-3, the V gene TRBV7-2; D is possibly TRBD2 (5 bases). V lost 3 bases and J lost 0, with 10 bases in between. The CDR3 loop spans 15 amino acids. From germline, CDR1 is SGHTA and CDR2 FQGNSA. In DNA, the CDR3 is TGTGCCAGCAGCTTTAGGCGGACTAGCACAGATACGCAGTATTTT. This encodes CASSFRRTSTDTQYF. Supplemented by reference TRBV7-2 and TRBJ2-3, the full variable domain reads GAGVSQSPSNKVTEKGKDVELRCDPISGHTALYWYRQSLGQGLEFLIYFQGNSAPDKSGLPSDRFSAERTGGSVSTLTIQRTQQEDSAVYLCASSFRRTSTDTQYFGPGTRLTVL.

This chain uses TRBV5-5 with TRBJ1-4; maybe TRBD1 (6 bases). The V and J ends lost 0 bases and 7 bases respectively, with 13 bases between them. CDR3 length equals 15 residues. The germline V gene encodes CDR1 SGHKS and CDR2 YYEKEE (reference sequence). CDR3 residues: CASSLGTRGGEKLFF. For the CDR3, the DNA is TGTGCCAGCAGCTTGGGGACCAGGGGTGGTGAAAAACTGTTTTTT. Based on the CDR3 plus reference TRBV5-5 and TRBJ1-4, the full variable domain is DAGVTQSPTHLIKTRGQQVTLRCSPISGHKSVSWYQQVLGQGPQFIFQYYEKEERGRGNFPDRFSARQFPNYSSELNVNALLLGDSALYLCASSLGTRGGEKLFFGSGTQLSVL.

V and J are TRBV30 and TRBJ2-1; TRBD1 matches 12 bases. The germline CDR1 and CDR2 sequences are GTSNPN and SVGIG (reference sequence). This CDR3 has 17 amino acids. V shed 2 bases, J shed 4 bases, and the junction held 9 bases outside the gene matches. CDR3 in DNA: TGTGCCTGGAGTACTAGACCGGGACAGGGGGCATACAATGAGCAGTTCTTC. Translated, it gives CAWSTRPGQGAYNEQFF.

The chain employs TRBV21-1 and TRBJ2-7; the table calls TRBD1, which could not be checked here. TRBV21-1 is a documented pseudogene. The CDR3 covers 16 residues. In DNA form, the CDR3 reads TGTGCCAGCAGCAATAAAGCCCGGGACAGCGCCTACGAGCAGTACTTC. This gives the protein CASSNKARDSAYEQYF.

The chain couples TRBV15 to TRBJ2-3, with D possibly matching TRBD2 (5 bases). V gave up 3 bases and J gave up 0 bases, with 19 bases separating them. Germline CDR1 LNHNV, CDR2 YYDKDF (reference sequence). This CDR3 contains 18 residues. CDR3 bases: TGTGCCACCAGCAGCCACTCACTCCGAGCGGTTAGCACAGATACGCAGTATTTT. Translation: CATSSHSLRAVSTDTQYF.

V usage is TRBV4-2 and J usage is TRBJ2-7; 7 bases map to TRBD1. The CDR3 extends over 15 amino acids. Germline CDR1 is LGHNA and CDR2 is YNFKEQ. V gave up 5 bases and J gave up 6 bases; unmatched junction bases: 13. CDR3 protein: CASSASGTDPTEQYF. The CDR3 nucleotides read TGTGCCAGCAGCGCATCCGGGACAGACCCAACCGAGCAGTACTTC.

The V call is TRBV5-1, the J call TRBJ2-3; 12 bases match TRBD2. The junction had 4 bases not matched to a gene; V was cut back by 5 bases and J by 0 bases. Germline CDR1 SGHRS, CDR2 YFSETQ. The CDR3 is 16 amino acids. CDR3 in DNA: TGCGCCAGCAGGACTAGCGGGAGTACTAGCACAGATACGCAGTATTTT. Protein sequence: CASRTSGSTSTDTQYF.

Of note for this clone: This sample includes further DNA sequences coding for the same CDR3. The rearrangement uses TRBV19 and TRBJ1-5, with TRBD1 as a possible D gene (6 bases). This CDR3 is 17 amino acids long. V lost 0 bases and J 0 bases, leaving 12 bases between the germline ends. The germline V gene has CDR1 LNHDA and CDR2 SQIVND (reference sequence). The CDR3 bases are TGTGCCAGTAGTATAGATCTCGGACAGTATAGCAATCAGCCCCAGCATTTT. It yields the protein CASSIDLGQYSNQPQHF.

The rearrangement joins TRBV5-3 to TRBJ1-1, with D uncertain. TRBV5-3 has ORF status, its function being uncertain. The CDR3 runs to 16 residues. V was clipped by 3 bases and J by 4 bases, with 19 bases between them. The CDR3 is CARSSDSLRIGTEAFF. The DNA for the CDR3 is TGTGCCAGAAGCTCGGACTCCCTTAGGATAGGCACTGAAGCTTTCTTT.

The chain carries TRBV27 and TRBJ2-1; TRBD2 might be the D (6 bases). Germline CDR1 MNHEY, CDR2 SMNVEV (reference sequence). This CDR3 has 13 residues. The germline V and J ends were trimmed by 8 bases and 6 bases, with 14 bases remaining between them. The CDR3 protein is CASGGQGGNEQFF. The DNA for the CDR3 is TGTGCCAGCGGTGGGCAGGGAGGCAATGAGCAGTTCTTC.

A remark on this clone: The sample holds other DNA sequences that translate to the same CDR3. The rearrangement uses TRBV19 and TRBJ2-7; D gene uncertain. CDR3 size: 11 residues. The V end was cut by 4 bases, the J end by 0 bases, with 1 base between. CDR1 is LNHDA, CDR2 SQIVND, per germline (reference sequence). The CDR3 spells CASSSSYEQYF. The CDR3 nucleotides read TGTGCCAGTAGTAGCTCCTACGAGCAGTACTTC.

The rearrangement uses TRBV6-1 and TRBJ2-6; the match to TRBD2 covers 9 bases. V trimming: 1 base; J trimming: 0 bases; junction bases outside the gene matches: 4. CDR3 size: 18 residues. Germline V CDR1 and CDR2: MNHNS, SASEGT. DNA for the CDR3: TGTGCCAGCAGTGAAGGACTAGCGGTGCACTCTGGGGCCAACGTCCTGACTTTC. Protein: CASSEGLAVHSGANVLTF.

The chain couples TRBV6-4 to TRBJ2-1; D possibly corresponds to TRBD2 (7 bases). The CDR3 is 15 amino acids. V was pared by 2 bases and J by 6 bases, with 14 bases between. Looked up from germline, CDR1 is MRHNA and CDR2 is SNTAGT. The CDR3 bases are TGTGCCAGCAGTGACCGGGGGGCCGAGTTCAATGAGCAGTTCTTC. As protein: CASSDRGAEFNEQFF.

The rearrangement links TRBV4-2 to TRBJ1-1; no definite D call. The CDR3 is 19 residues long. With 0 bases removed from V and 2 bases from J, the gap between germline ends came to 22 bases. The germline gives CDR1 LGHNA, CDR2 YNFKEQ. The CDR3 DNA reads TGTGCCAGCAGCCAAGATTTGTTCGGAGGGTTGGAAGGAAACACTGAAGCTTTCTTT. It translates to CASSQDLFGGLEGNTEAFF.

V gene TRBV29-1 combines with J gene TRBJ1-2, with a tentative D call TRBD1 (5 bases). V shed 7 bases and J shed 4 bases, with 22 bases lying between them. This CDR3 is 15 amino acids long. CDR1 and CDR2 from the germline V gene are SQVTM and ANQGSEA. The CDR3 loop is CSAQVSAPGTYGYTF. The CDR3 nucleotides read TGCAGCGCCCAGGTGTCAGCCCCTGGGACCTATGGCTACACCTTC.

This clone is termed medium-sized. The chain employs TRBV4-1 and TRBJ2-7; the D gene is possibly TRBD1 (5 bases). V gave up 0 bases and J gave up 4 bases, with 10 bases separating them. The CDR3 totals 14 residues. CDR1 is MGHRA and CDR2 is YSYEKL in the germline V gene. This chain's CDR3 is CASSQEQGEYEQYF. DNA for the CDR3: TGCGCCAGCAGCCAAGAACAAGGGGAATACGAGCAGTACTTC.

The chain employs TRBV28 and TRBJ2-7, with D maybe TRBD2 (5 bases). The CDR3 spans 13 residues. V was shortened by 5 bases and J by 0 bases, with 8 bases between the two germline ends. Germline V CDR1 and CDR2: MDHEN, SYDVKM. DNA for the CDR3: TGTGCCAGCAGTCCGGGAAGCTCCTACGAGCAGTACTTC. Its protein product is CASSPGSSYEQYF.

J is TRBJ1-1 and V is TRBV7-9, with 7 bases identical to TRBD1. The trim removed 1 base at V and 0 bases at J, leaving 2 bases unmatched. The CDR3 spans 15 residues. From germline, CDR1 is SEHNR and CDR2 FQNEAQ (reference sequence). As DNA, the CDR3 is TGTGCCAGCAGCTTAGAGGGACAGCTGAACACTGAAGCTTTCTTT. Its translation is CASSLEGQLNTEAFF.

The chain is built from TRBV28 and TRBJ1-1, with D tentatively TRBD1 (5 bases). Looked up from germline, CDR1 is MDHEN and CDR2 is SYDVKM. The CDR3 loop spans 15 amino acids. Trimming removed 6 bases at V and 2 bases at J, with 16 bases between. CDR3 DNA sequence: TGTGCCAGCAGAGTGGGGGGTGCCGGAAACACTGAAGCTTTCTTT. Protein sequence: CASRVGGAGNTEAFF.

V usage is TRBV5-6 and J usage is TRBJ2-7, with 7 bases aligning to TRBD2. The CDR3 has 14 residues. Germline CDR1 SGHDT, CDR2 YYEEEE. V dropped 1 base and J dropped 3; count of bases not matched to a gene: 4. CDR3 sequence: CASSLWGGDYEQYF. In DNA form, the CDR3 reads TGTGCCAGCAGCTTGTGGGGAGGGGACTACGAGCAGTACTTC.

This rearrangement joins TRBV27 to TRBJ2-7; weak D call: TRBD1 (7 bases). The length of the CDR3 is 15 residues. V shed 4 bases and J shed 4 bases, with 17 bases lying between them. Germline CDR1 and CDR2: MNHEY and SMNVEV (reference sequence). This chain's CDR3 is CASSSRQGLGYEQYF. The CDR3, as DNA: TGTGCCAGCAGTTCGAGACAGGGACTGGGATACGAGCAGTACTTC.

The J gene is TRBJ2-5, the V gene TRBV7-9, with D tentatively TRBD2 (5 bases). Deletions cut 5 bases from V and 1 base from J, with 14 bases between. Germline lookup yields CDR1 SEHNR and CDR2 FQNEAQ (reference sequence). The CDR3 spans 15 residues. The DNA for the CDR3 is TGTGCCAGCAGCCCCCCGCTAGCCAGCCAAGAGACCCAGTACTTC. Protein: CASSPPLASQETQYF. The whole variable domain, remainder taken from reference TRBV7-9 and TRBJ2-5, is DTGVSQNPRHKITKRGQNVTFRCDPISEHNRLYWYRQTLGQGPEFLTYFQNEAQLEKSRLLSDRFSAERPKGSFSTLEIQRTEQGDSAMYLCASSPPLASQETQYFGPGTRLLVL.

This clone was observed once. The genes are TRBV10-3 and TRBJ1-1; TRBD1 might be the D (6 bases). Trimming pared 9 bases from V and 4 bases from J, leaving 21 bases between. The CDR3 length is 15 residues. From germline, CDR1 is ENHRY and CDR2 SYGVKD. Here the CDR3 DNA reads TGTGCCATGAAGGGCGTCAAAGGGGGGAGCACTGAAGCTTTCTTT. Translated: CAMKGVKGGSTEAFF.

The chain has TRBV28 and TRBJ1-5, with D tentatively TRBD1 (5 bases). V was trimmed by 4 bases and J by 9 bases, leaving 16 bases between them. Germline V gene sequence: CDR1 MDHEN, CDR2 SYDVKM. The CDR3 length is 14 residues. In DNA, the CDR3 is TGTGCCAGCAGTTCGCTGACAGTTGCGGGGCCCCAGCATTTT. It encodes CASSSLTVAGPQHF. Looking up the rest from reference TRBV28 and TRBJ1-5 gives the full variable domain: DVKVTQSSRYLVKRTGEKVFLECVQDMDHENMFWYRQDPGLGLRLIYFSYDVKMKEKGDIPEGYSVSREKKERFSLILESASTNQTSMYLCASSSLTVAGPQHFGDGTRLSIL.